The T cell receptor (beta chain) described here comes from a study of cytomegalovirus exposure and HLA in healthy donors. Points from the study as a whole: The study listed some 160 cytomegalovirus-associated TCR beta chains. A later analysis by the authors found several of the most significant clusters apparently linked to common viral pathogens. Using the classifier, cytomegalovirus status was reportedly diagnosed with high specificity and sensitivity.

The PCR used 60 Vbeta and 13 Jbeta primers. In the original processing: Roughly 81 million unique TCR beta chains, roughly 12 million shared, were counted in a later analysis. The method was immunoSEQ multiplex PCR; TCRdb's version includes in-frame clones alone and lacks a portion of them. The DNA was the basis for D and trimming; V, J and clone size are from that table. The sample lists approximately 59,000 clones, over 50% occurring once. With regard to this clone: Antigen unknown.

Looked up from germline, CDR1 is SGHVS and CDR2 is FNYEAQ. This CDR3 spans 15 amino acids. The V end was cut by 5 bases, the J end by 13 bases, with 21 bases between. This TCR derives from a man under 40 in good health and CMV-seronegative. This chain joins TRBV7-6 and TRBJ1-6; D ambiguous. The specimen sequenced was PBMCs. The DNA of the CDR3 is TGTGCCAGCAGCCTCGTTGGTTTTCCCGAGGAGCCCCTCCACTTT. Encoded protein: CASSLVGFPEEPLHF.